This is a list of T cell receptor beta chains from one sample in a study of blood T cell repertoires in COVID-19. Only in-frame clones appear in the TCRdb table, and some are missing; sequencing was by immunoSEQ multiplex PCR. The sample lists about 150,000 clones, 76% occurring once. What was sequenced was peripheral blood. Every receptor here comes from a man aged 60-69 years with acute or convalescent COVID-19. The conserved cysteine and the conserved F or W are not part of the CDR3 here. The D gene is left open where the match is weak.

V gene: TRBV7-3; CDR3 length: 11; D gene: TRBD1; CDR3 protein: ASSLGGQGEQF
V gene: TRBV6-6; CDR3 length: 12; D gene: TRBD1; CDR3 protein: ASSGRDRAYGYT
V gene: TRBV4-1; CDR3 length: 14; D gene: TRBD1; CDR3 protein: ASSLSTGAGMTTIY
V gene: TRBV5-1; CDR3 length: 14; D gene: TRBD1; CDR3 protein: ASSLAGGTGLETQY
V gene: TRBV5-4; CDR3 length: 15; D gene: TRBD2; CDR3 protein: ASSIRTSGRASETQY
V gene: TRBV7-3; CDR3 length: 11; D gene: -; CDR3 protein: ASSPVPTGEQY
V gene: TRBV7-8; CDR3 length: 12; D gene: TRBD2; CDR3 protein: ASSSWGGADEQY
V gene: TRBV12-3/TRBV12-4; CDR3 length: 11; D gene: TRBD1; CDR3 protein: ASSSGQLNEQF
V gene: TRBV6-5; CDR3 length: 11; D gene: TRBD1; CDR3 protein: ASSSRDSYGYT
V gene: TRBV5-1; CDR3 length: 13; D gene: -; CDR3 protein: ASSSGLIGGYEQY
V gene: TRBV7-2; CDR3 length: 14; D gene: TRBD2; CDR3 protein: ASSSTSGVPSYEQY
V gene: TRBV6-5; CDR3 length: 12; D gene: TRBD2; CDR3 protein: ASSPGLANNEQF
V gene: TRBV6-1; CDR3 length: 15; D gene: TRBD1; CDR3 protein: ASSEASWDRGSTEAF
V gene: TRBV27; CDR3 length: 13; D gene: TRBD1; CDR3 protein: ASSFGQGQGYGYT
V gene: TRBV2; CDR3 length: 12; D gene: TRBD1; CDR3 protein: ASSQDRAGEKLF
V gene: TRBV5-1; CDR3 length: 13; D gene: -; CDR3 protein: ASSLGQLGTSPLH
V gene: TRBV18; CDR3 length: 11; D gene: -; CDR3 protein: ASSPDSQETQY
V gene: TRBV27; CDR3 length: 13; D gene: TRBD2; CDR3 protein: ASSLGTSFTDTQY
V gene: TRBV5-6; CDR3 length: 10; D gene: -; CDR3 protein: ASSLVEETQY
V gene: TRBV6-5; CDR3 length: 14; D gene: TRBD2; CDR3 protein: ASSYSGLAGGYEQY
V gene: TRBV6-4; CDR3 length: 11; D gene: -; CDR3 protein: ASSDPFTDTQY
V gene: TRBV15; CDR3 length: 15; D gene: -; CDR3 protein: ATSRDSPSADNSPLH
V gene: TRBV5-1; CDR3 length: 17; D gene: TRBD2; CDR3 protein: ASSTTPGTTSGLIYEQY
V gene: TRBV19; CDR3 length: 14; D gene: TRBD1; CDR3 protein: ASSIYGQGGNSPLH
V gene: TRBV30; CDR3 length: 11; D gene: -; CDR3 protein: ALSDGVVYGYT
V gene: TRBV7-6; CDR3 length: 10; D gene: -; CDR3 protein: ASSLSGDTQY
V gene: TRBV27; CDR3 length: 15; D gene: TRBD2; CDR3 protein: ASSYGTSGTHSYEQY
V gene: TRBV9; CDR3 length: 12; D gene: -; CDR3 protein: ASSPHGGQETQY
V gene: TRBV7-6; CDR3 length: 13; D gene: -; CDR3 protein: ASSLDPRPTYEQY
V gene: TRBV4-1; CDR3 length: 17; D gene: TRBD1; CDR3 protein: ASSRTLRTGDTTNYGYT
V gene: TRBV18; CDR3 length: 14; D gene: TRBD2; CDR3 protein: ASSPPRTSGTYEQY
V gene: TRBV7-9; CDR3 length: 13; D gene: TRBD2; CDR3 protein: ASSPMGGLTYEQY
V gene: TRBV10-1; CDR3 length: 11; D gene: -; CDR3 protein: ASSEAGTDTQY
V gene: TRBV12-3/TRBV12-4; CDR3 length: 11; D gene: TRBD2; CDR3 protein: ASSWTSGETQY
V gene: TRBV4-1; CDR3 length: 14; D gene: TRBD1; CDR3 protein: ASSQDPGQRAYEQY
V gene: TRBV9; CDR3 length: 11; D gene: -; CDR3 protein: ASSAPLADTQY
V gene: TRBV6-1; CDR3 length: 14; D gene: -; CDR3 protein: ASSEAWGGVNEKLF
V gene: TRBV28; CDR3 length: 12; D gene: -; CDR3 protein: ASRGMGATDTQY
V gene: TRBV6-9; CDR3 length: 17; D gene: TRBD1; CDR3 protein: ASSLLSCLDRGHNQPQH
V gene: TRBV19; CDR3 length: 13; D gene: -; CDR3 protein: ASSASGFMNTEAF
V gene: TRBV9; CDR3 length: 15; D gene: TRBD2; CDR3 protein: ASSEEGRSGGYNEQF
V gene: TRBV30; CDR3 length: 11; D gene: -; CDR3 protein: AWSVAGTSEQY
V gene: TRBV30; CDR3 length: 12; D gene: TRBD2; CDR3 protein: ASDTLAGVSTQY
V gene: TRBV6-1; CDR3 length: 16; D gene: TRBD1; CDR3 protein: ASSATGQALRGNQPQH
V gene: TRBV27; CDR3 length: 11; D gene: -; CDR3 protein: ASSSNSNQPQH
V gene: TRBV28; CDR3 length: 12; D gene: TRBD1; CDR3 protein: ASSDAGTGVEQY
V gene: TRBV9; CDR3 length: 11; D gene: -; CDR3 protein: ASSVRGAGEQF
V gene: TRBV5-4; CDR3 length: 12; D gene: -; CDR3 protein: ASSPTSNTGELF
V gene: TRBV5-1; CDR3 length: 13; D gene: TRBD2; CDR3 protein: ASSLDLAGGYEQF
V gene: TRBV13; CDR3 length: 13; D gene: -; CDR3 protein: ASSFNPTGNTEAF
V gene: TRBV5-1; CDR3 length: 13; D gene: TRBD2; CDR3 protein: ASSLETGPGGTQY
V gene: TRBV6-5; CDR3 length: 11; D gene: -; CDR3 protein: ASSPRQINIQY
V gene: TRBV7-9; CDR3 length: 12; D gene: -; CDR3 protein: ASSLPPTSYEQY
V gene: TRBV28; CDR3 length: 14; D gene: TRBD2; CDR3 protein: ASSPPGGVVTGELF
V gene: TRBV5-1; CDR3 length: 13; D gene: TRBD2; CDR3 protein: ASSLEATSVYEQY